This is a list of T cell receptor beta chains from one sample in a study of PD-L1 blockade in urothelial cancer. Repertoires were generated with immunoSEQ multiplex PCR, while TCRdb's copy carries only in-frame clones and drops some. The sample lists 75,000 to 95,000 clones; 90% were seen once. Material: PBMCs, obtained around atezolizumab (anti-PD-L1) treatment. The receptors derive from a man in his 60s with urothelial cancer. Each CDR3 is given with its conserved first and last residue. Fields, in order: clone size, V gene, J gene, D gene, CDR3 protein, CDR3 DNA. D genes are given only for firm matches. Clone size is given for some rows only: seen once, a few or many times, or a class if the clone is expanded.

clone size: NA; V gene: TRBV5-8; J gene: TRBJ1-2; D gene: TRBD1; CDR3 protein: CASSLLGQGNYGYTF; CDR3 DNA: TGTGCCAGCAGCTTGTTGGGACAGGGGAACTATGGCTACACCTTC
clone size: few; V gene: TRBV2; J gene: TRBJ2-4; D gene: TRBD2; CDR3 protein: CASSEVGPGGIQYF; CDR3 DNA: TGTGCCAGCAGTGAAGTGGGTCCGGGGGGGATTCAGTACTTC
clone size: NA; V gene: TRBV5-1; J gene: TRBJ2-1; D gene: NA; CDR3 protein: CASSRTDQVYNEQFF; CDR3 DNA: TGCGCCAGCAGCCGGACAGATCAGGTGTACAATGAGCAGTTCTTC
clone size: NA; V gene: TRBV4-1; J gene: TRBJ2-7; D gene: NA; CDR3 protein: CASSQELHTYEQYF; CDR3 DNA: TGCGCCAGCAGCCAAGAGTTGCACACCTACGAGCAGTACTTC
clone size: NA; V gene: TRBV7-9; J gene: TRBJ1-2; D gene: TRBD1; CDR3 protein: CASSLNQGQRNNNYGYTF; CDR3 DNA: TGTGCCAGCAGCTTAAACCAGGGACAGCGCAATAATAACTATGGCTACACCTTC
clone size: NA; V gene: TRBV6-1; J gene: TRBJ1-1; D gene: NA; CDR3 protein: CASSEAKAFF; CDR3 DNA: TGTGCCAGCAGTGAAGCCAAAGCTTTCTTT
clone size: NA; V gene: TRBV11-2; J gene: TRBJ2-2; D gene: TRBD1; CDR3 protein: CASSLEAGGDTGELFF; CDR3 DNA: TGTGCCAGCAGCTTAGAAGCAGGGGGCGACACCGGGGAGCTGTTTTTT
clone size: NA; V gene: TRBV4-3; J gene: TRBJ1-1; D gene: NA; CDR3 protein: CASSLAENTEAFF; CDR3 DNA: TGCGCCAGCAGCCTTGCAGAGAACACTGAAGCTTTCTTT
clone size: NA; V gene: TRBV11-3; J gene: TRBJ2-1; D gene: NA; CDR3 protein: CASSLAPAEYNEQFF; CDR3 DNA: TGTGCCAGCAGCTTAGCCCCAGCGGAGTACAATGAGCAGTTCTTC
clone size: NA; V gene: TRBV30; J gene: TRBJ1-2; D gene: NA; CDR3 protein: CAWSALTATLSYGYTF; CDR3 DNA: TGTGCCTGGAGTGCCCTGACAGCTACACTCTCATATGGCTACACCTTC
clone size: NA; V gene: TRBV2; J gene: TRBJ1-6; D gene: NA; CDR3 protein: CASSPNTGPLHF; CDR3 DNA: TGTGCCAGCAGTCCGAACACCGGGCCCCTCCACTTT
clone size: NA; V gene: TRBV7-2; J gene: TRBJ2-7; D gene: NA; CDR3 protein: CASSLGDHGPEQYF; CDR3 DNA: TGTGCCAGCAGCTTAGGAGACCATGGGCCCGAGCAGTACTTC
clone size: once; V gene: TRBV7-9; J gene: TRBJ2-5; D gene: NA; CDR3 protein: CASGRVGETQYF; CDR3 DNA: TGTGCCAGCGGGCGGGTAGGGGAGACCCAGTACTTC
clone size: NA; V gene: TRBV5-6; J gene: TRBJ2-1; D gene: TRBD1; CDR3 protein: CASSQGQAAYNEQFF; CDR3 DNA: TGTGCCAGCAGCCAAGGACAGGCCGCCTACAATGAGCAGTTCTTC
clone size: NA; V gene: TRBV10-2; J gene: TRBJ2-2; D gene: NA; CDR3 protein: CASMRWQNTGELFF; CDR3 DNA: TGCGCCAGCATGAGGTGGCAGAACACCGGGGAGCTGTTTTTT
clone size: NA; V gene: TRBV19; J gene: TRBJ1-5; D gene: NA; CDR3 protein: CASSTRTGRMGDQPQHF; CDR3 DNA: TGTGCCAGTAGTACCCGGACGGGGAGAATGGGCGATCAGCCCCAGCATTTT
clone size: NA; V gene: TRBV6-6; J gene: TRBJ2-3; D gene: TRBD1; CDR3 protein: CASDRGADTQYF; CDR3 DNA: TGTGCCAGCGACAGGGGGGCAGATACGCAGTATTTT
clone size: once; V gene: TRBV18; J gene: TRBJ2-7; D gene: NA; CDR3 protein: CASSPSRGADEQYF; CDR3 DNA: TGTGCCAGCTCACCTTCCCGGGGGGCCGACGAGCAGTACTTC
clone size: NA; V gene: TRBV9; J gene: TRBJ1-1; D gene: TRBD1; CDR3 protein: CASSARDSEAFF; CDR3 DNA: TGTGCCAGCAGCGCTCGGGACAGTGAAGCTTTCTTT
clone size: NA; V gene: TRBV7-2; J gene: TRBJ1-1; D gene: NA; CDR3 protein: CASSLGQALVETEAFF; CDR3 DNA: TGTGCCAGCAGCTTAGGGCAGGCATTAGTGGAAACTGAAGCTTTCTTT
clone size: NA; V gene: TRBV6-5; J gene: TRBJ2-7; D gene: TRBD2; CDR3 protein: CASSYTSGRASYEQYF; CDR3 DNA: TGTGCCAGCAGTTACACTAGCGGGAGGGCCTCCTACGAGCAGTACTTC
clone size: NA; V gene: TRBV15; J gene: TRBJ2-3; D gene: TRBD2; CDR3 protein: CATSRDPGGRITDTQYF; CDR3 DNA: TGTGCCACCAGCAGAGATCCTGGCGGGAGAATCACAGATACGCAGTATTTT
clone size: once; V gene: TRBV14; J gene: TRBJ2-1; D gene: NA; CDR3 protein: CASSQGRETIWFF; CDR3 DNA: TGTGCCAGCAGCCAAGGCCGGGAGACAATATGGTTCTTC
clone size: NA; V gene: TRBV14; J gene: TRBJ2-3; D gene: NA; CDR3 protein: CASSQDPRGRSTDTQYF; CDR3 DNA: TGTGCCAGCAGCCAAGACCCGAGAGGCCGTTCCACAGATACGCAGTATTTT
clone size: NA; V gene: TRBV28; J gene: TRBJ2-5; D gene: NA; CDR3 protein: CASSRLEETQYF; CDR3 DNA: TGTGCCAGCAGCCGACTTGAAGAGACCCAGTACTTC
clone size: NA; V gene: TRBV11-2; J gene: TRBJ1-1; D gene: NA; CDR3 protein: CASSLDSASNTEAFF; CDR3 DNA: TGTGCCAGCAGCTTAGATAGTGCGTCGAACACTGAAGCTTTCTTT
clone size: NA; V gene: TRBV5-1; J gene: TRBJ2-5; D gene: NA; CDR3 protein: CASSLAGDYGETQYF; CDR3 DNA: TGCGCCAGCAGCTTGGCCGGAGACTATGGAGAGACCCAGTACTTC
clone size: NA; V gene: TRBV5-5; J gene: TRBJ1-5; D gene: NA; CDR3 protein: CASSLGQGRSNQPQHF; CDR3 DNA: TGTGCCAGCAGCTTGGGCCAGGGCCGGAGCAATCAGCCCCAGCATTTT
clone size: NA; V gene: TRBV7-9; J gene: TRBJ2-1; D gene: TRBD2; CDR3 protein: CASSLEGGGNVEQFF; CDR3 DNA: TGTGCCAGCAGCTTAGAGGGCGGGGGGAACGTTGAGCAGTTCTTC
clone size: NA; V gene: TRBV7-2; J gene: TRBJ2-3; D gene: TRBD2; CDR3 protein: CASSKSGGPSGDTQYF; CDR3 DNA: TGTGCCAGCAGCAAAAGCGGGGGGCCGTCGGGAGATACGCAGTATTTT
clone size: NA; V gene: TRBV6-5; J gene: TRBJ2-7; D gene: TRBD1; CDR3 protein: CASSYPGQGGEYEQYF; CDR3 DNA: TGTGCCAGCAGTTATCCGGGACAGGGGGGAGAGTACGAGCAGTACTTC
clone size: NA; V gene: TRBV7-2; J gene: TRBJ2-5; D gene: TRBD2; CDR3 protein: CASSLQRGQETQYF; CDR3 DNA: TGTGCCAGCAGCTTGCAGCGGGGACAAGAGACCCAGTACTTC
clone size: NA; V gene: TRBV7-6; J gene: TRBJ2-7; D gene: TRBD1; CDR3 protein: CASSTETGSLYEQYF; CDR3 DNA: TGTGCCAGCAGCACTGAGACAGGGTCTCTCTACGAGCAGTACTTC
clone size: NA; V gene: TRBV27; J gene: TRBJ1-2; D gene: TRBD1; CDR3 protein: CASSLRGTGFLYTF; CDR3 DNA: TGTGCCAGCAGTTTAAGGGGGACAGGGTTTCTGTACACCTTC
clone size: NA; V gene: TRBV29-1; J gene: TRBJ1-2; D gene: NA; CDR3 protein: CSVETGNYGYTF; CDR3 DNA: TGCAGCGTTGAAACAGGGAACTATGGCTACACCTTC
clone size: once; V gene: TRBV19; J gene: TRBJ2-1; D gene: TRBD1; CDR3 protein: CASTDLGQGKDEQFF; CDR3 DNA: TGTGCCAGTACAGACCTCGGACAGGGCAAGGATGAGCAGTTCTTC
clone size: once; V gene: TRBV7-2; J gene: TRBJ1-5; D gene: TRBD1; CDR3 protein: CASSGGGTVNQPQHF; CDR3 DNA: TGTGCCAGCAGCGGAGGGGGCACAGTCAATCAGCCCCAGCATTTT
clone size: NA; V gene: TRBV6-6; J gene: TRBJ2-5; D gene: NA; CDR3 protein: CASKDSATTQYF; CDR3 DNA: TGTGCCAGCAAGGACAGCGCTACGACCCAGTACTTC
clone size: NA; V gene: TRBV6-1; J gene: TRBJ2-5; D gene: NA; CDR3 protein: CASTRSSDETQYF; CDR3 DNA: TGTGCCAGCACCCGGAGTAGTGACGAGACCCAGTACTTC
clone size: NA; V gene: TRBV2; J gene: TRBJ2-1; D gene: TRBD2; CDR3 protein: CASSVASGRSDNEQFF; CDR3 DNA: TGTGCCAGCAGTGTAGCTAGCGGGAGGTCCGACAATGAGCAGTTCTTC
clone size: NA; V gene: TRBV6-5; J gene: TRBJ1-3; D gene: TRBD1; CDR3 protein: CASSPTGATGNTIYF; CDR3 DNA: TGTGCCAGCAGCCCTACAGGGGCGACTGGAAACACCATATATTTT
clone size: NA; V gene: TRBV6-5; J gene: TRBJ1-5; D gene: TRBD1; CDR3 protein: CASSLTGNQPQHF; CDR3 DNA: TGTGCCAGCAGCTTGACAGGGAATCAGCCCCAGCATTTT
clone size: NA; V gene: TRBV23-1; J gene: TRBJ1-2; D gene: NA; CDR3 protein: CASNTGPGRGYGYTF; CDR3 DNA: TGCGCCAGCAATACAGGACCCGGGAGGGGCTATGGCTACACCTTC
clone size: NA; V gene: TRBV7-8; J gene: TRBJ2-3; D gene: TRBD2; CDR3 protein: CASSRAGDTDTQYF; CDR3 DNA: TGTGCCAGCAGTCGAGCGGGGGACACAGATACGCAGTATTTT
clone size: NA; V gene: TRBV10-3; J gene: TRBJ1-5; D gene: NA; CDR3 protein: CAISANRQPNQPQHF; CDR3 DNA: TGTGCCATCAGTGCGAATAGACAGCCCAATCAGCCCCAGCATTTT
clone size: NA; V gene: TRBV19; J gene: TRBJ2-1; D gene: TRBD2; CDR3 protein: CASSRAGEWNEQFF; CDR3 DNA: TGTGCCAGTAGTCGTGCGGGAGAGTGGAATGAGCAGTTCTTC
clone size: few; V gene: TRBV11-2; J gene: TRBJ2-7; D gene: NA; CDR3 protein: CASSSPIYYEQYF; CDR3 DNA: TGTGCCAGCAGCTCCCCTATTTACTACGAGCAGTACTTC
clone size: NA; V gene: TRBV25-1; J gene: TRBJ1-2; D gene: TRBD1; CDR3 protein: CASSARERGHYGYTF; CDR3 DNA: TGTGCCAGCAGTGCCCGGGAAAGGGGGCACTATGGCTACACCTTC
clone size: NA; V gene: TRBV6-6; J gene: TRBJ2-1; D gene: TRBD1; CDR3 protein: CASSYPAGGVNEQFF; CDR3 DNA: TGTGCCAGCAGTTACCCGGCAGGGGGTGTTAATGAGCAGTTCTTC